The count of the clone carrying this TCR beta chain is one. What it recognizes is unknown. The sample originates from a study of long-term antiretroviral therapy in people with HIV. Overall study findings and caveats: HIV repertoires had narrower CDR3 length ranges than controls. Subsequent to ART, diversity was augmented yet persisted below that of transplant donor controls.

This CDR3 contains 14 residues. Germline CDR1 and CDR2: SGHTA and FQGNSA. V lost 5 bases to trimming and J lost 10 bases; unmatched junction nucleotides: 6. Runs used v3.0 of the immunoSEQ assay and were done at survey level. Libraries were prepared by immunoSEQ multiplex PCR; TCRdb keeps only in-frame clonotypes and omits some of them. The sample has around 21,000 clones, about nine tenths seen once. Each donor had at least one pre-ART and at least two post-ART PBMC samples. The sequence derives from a woman aged 25 to 39 with HIV. Sample: unsorted PBMCs, taken approximately 4.4 years before starting antiretroviral therapy. This rearrangement joins TRBV7-2 to TRBJ1-6, with TRBD1 matching 9 bases. CDR3 in amino acids: CASSLRQGESPLHF. The CDR3 nucleotides are TGTGCCAGCAGCCTGCGACAGGGGGAATCACCCCTCCACTTT.